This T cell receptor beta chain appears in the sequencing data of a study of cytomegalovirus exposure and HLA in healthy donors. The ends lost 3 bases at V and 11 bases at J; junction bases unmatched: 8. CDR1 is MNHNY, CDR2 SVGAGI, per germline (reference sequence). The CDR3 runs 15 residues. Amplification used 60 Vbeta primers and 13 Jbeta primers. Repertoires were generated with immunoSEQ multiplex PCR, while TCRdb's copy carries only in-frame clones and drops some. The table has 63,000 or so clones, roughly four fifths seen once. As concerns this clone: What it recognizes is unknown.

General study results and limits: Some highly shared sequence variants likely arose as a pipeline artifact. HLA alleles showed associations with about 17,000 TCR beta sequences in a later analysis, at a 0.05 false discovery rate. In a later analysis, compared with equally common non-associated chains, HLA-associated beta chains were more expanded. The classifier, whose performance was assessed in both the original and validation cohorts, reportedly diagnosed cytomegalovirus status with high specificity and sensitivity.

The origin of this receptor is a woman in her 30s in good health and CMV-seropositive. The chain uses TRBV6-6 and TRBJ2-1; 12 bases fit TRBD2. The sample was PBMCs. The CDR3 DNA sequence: TGTGCCAGCAGTTATGGGACTAGCGGGCTGGATAAGCAGTTCTTC. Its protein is CASSYGTSGLDKQFF.